This passage covers 23 T cell receptor beta chains from one sample sequenced in a study of control samples from healthy donors and cancer patients. Clones were read by immunoSEQ multiplex PCR, and TCRdb kept only the in-frame ones, dropping some. In the table there are about 20,000 clones, 88% of which are singletons. Source material: PBMCs. These receptors all come from a woman between 55 and 75 years old with head and neck cancer.

Here the CDR3 DNA reads TGTGCCAGCTCACCCTGGGCCGGGGAGCTGTTTTTT. Translating gives CASSPWAGELFF. The chain couples TRBV18 to TRBJ2-2; D is unclear. Trimming stripped 3 bases from V and 6 bases from J, with 5 bases between. There are 12 residues in the CDR3. Germline CDR1 reads KGHSH; CDR2 reads LQKENI.

The J gene is TRBJ1-1, the V gene TRBV27; D is unclear. Germline assignment: CDR1 MNHEY and CDR2 SMNVEV (reference sequence). The CDR3 totals 12 residues. V lost 6 bases and J 3 bases, leaving 8 bases between the germline ends. In nucleotides, the CDR3 is TGTGCCAGCAGGGCTGGGGACACTGAAGCTTTCTTT. As protein: CASRAGDTEAFF.

The chain couples TRBV18 to TRBJ1-1, with 10 nucleotides matching TRBD1. This CDR3 has 15 residues. The germline V gene encodes CDR1 KGHSH and CDR2 LQKENI. Trimming took 2 bases from V and 5 from J; bases not matched to a gene: 5. CDR3 sequence: CASSPRQGARTEAFF. CDR3 bases: TGTGCCAGCTCACCAAGACAGGGGGCGAGGACTGAAGCTTTCTTT. Filled out from reference TRBV18 and TRBJ1-1, the complete variable domain reads NAGVMQNPRHLVRRRGQEARLRCSPMKGHSHVYWYRQLPEEGLKFMVYLQKENIIDESGMPKERFSAEFPKEGPSILRIQQVVRGDSAAYFCASSPRQGARTEAFFGQGTRLTVV.

This rearrangement joins TRBV6-5 to TRBJ1-5, with 9 bases lining up with TRBD1. Germline lookup yields CDR1 MNHEY and CDR2 SVGAGI. The trim removed 11 bases at V and 3 bases at J, leaving 8 bases unmatched. The CDR3 totals 14 residues. The CDR3 protein is CAVPGQGFNQPQHF. The CDR3 nucleotides read TGTGCCGTACCGGGACAGGGATTCAATCAGCCCCAGCATTTT.

The rearrangement joins TRBV19 to TRBJ2-5; D possibly matches TRBD1 or TRBD2 (9 bases each). This CDR3 is 14 amino acids long. Germline CDR1 and CDR2: LNHDA and SQIVND (reference sequence). Trimming removed 5 bases from V and 10 bases from J, with 20 bases in between. DNA for the CDR3: TGTGCCAGTAGTCGGACAGGGGAAGCGGGGGGCCAGTACTTC. This gives the protein CASSRTGEAGGQYF. Looking up the rest from reference TRBV19 and TRBJ2-5 gives the full variable domain: DGGITQSPKYLFRKEGQNVTLSCEQNLNHDAMYWYRQDPGQGLRLIYYSQIVNDFQKGDIAEGYSVSREKKESFPLTVTSAQKNPTAFYLCASSRTGEAGGQYFGPGTRLLVL.

The gene calls are TRBV28 and TRBJ2-1, with 7 bases that match TRBD2. Germline lookup yields CDR1 MDHEN and CDR2 SYDVKM. The CDR3 sequence is 16 residues long. V shed 6 bases, J shed 6 bases, and the junction held 14 bases outside the gene matches. The CDR3 coding sequence is TGTGCCAGCAGCTCTTGGGGGGGGGATGCCATCAATGAGCAGTTCTTC. Translated: CASSSWGGDAINEQFF.

The chain couples TRBV7-3 to TRBJ1-1; D gene uncertain. V lost 2 bases and J 6 bases, leaving 10 bases between the germline ends. CDR3 size: 13 residues. Germline V gene sequence: CDR1 SGHTA, CDR2 FQGTGA. As DNA, the CDR3 is TGTGCCAGCAGCTTATACCCCCGATCTGAAGCTTTCTTT. It translates to CASSLYPRSEAFF.

This sequence joins TRBV7-6 and TRBJ1-1; TRBD1 is a possible D gene (5 bases). V shed 4 bases and J shed 0 bases, with 12 bases lying between them. The CDR3 is made up of 15 amino acids. CDR1 and CDR2 from the germline V gene are SGHVS and FNYEAQ. The CDR3 protein is CASSYPEGMNTEAFF. CDR3 sequence (DNA): TGTGCCAGCAGCTACCCCGAGGGGATGAACACTGAAGCTTTCTTT.

This chain joins TRBV5-4 and TRBJ1-5, with 10 positions matching TRBD1. CDR3 size: 14 residues. The germline V gene has CDR1 SGHNT and CDR2 YYREEE (reference sequence). Trimming at V came to 4 bases and at J to 7 bases, leaving 5 bases not matched to a gene. The DNA of the CDR3 is TGTGCCAGCAGCCCCGACAGGGGGCACCAGCCCCAGCATTTT. Its translation is CASSPDRGHQPQHF.

V is TRBV18 and J is TRBJ2-1, with D unclear. Germline V CDR1 and CDR2: KGHSH, LQKENI. The CDR3 runs 15 residues. Deletions cut 3 bases from V and 0 bases from J, with 9 bases between. This CDR3 is CASSPLAVSYNEQFF. The CDR3 bases are TGTGCCAGCTCACCCCTCGCGGTCTCCTACAATGAGCAGTTCTTC.

The chain recombines TRBV5-1 with TRBJ2-2; D gene ambiguous. Trimming pared 1 base from V and 4 bases from J, leaving 8 bases between. CDR1 is SGHRS, CDR2 YFSETQ, per germline. CDR3 length equals 14 residues. CDR3 in DNA: TGCGCCAGCAGCTTGAGGCGAGGCACCGGGGAGCTGTTTTTT. Amino acids: CASSLRRGTGELFF.

The chain uses TRBV5-5 and TRBJ2-7, with 7 nucleotides matching TRBD2. V was pared by 5 bases and J by 4 bases, with 15 bases of the junction left unmatched. This CDR3 region has 16 residues. From germline, CDR1 is SGHKS and CDR2 YYEKEE (reference sequence). CDR3 nucleotide sequence: TGTGCCAGCAGGCCACAGTTAGGACTAGGTCCTTACGAGCAGTACTTC. Amino acids: CASRPQLGLGPYEQYF.

This chain connects TRBV7-6 to TRBJ2-2; TRBD2 matches 8 bases. The CDR3 is 16 residues long. The ends lost 5 bases at V and 2 bases at J; junction bases unmatched: 7. CDR1 is SGHVS, CDR2 FNYEAQ, per germline. The chain's CDR3 is CASSPQREGNTGELFF. Written as DNA, the CDR3 is TGTGCCAGCAGCCCTCAACGGGAGGGTAACACCGGGGAGCTGTTTTTT.

This clone appeared once. The V call is TRBV3-1 (or the pseudogene TRBV3-2), the J call TRBJ2-1; TRBD2 matches 8 bases. Looked up from germline, CDR1 is LGHDT and CDR2 is YNNKEL (reference sequence). The CDR3 is made up of 14 amino acids. V shed 1 base and J 8 bases; nucleotides not matched to a gene: 4. The DNA of the CDR3 is TGTGCCAGCAGCCAAGGAGGGACTAGGTATGAGCAGTTCTTC. Amino acid sequence: CASSQGGTRYEQFF.

This chain uses TRBV27 with TRBJ2-7, with D possibly TRBD2 on 5 matching bases. Between the trimmed V and J ends, which lost 4 bases and 1 base, there was a span of 8 bases. Germline values: CDR1 MNHEY, CDR2 SMNVEV (reference sequence). CDR3 length: 13 amino acids. In DNA form, the CDR3 reads TGTGCCAGCAGTTCGCTAGCTTCCTACGAGCAGTACTTC. Its translation is CASSSLASYEQYF.

The chain has TRBV18 and TRBJ1-1; 7 bases agree with TRBD1. V trimming: 2 bases; J trimming: 5 bases; junction bases outside the gene matches: 14. The CDR3 loop spans 17 amino acids. Looked up from germline, CDR1 is KGHSH and CDR2 is LQKENI. The CDR3 loop is CASSPAAGNRGGTEAFF. In DNA, the CDR3 is TGTGCCAGCTCACCAGCTGCCGGGAACAGGGGAGGGACTGAAGCTTTCTTT.

The CDR3 loop is CASSVGDSPRGEKLFF. CDR3 DNA sequence: TGTGCCAGCAGCGTAGGGGACAGCCCGAGAGGGGAAAAACTGTTTTTT. The V and J genes are TRBV9 and TRBJ1-4; 7 nucleotides agree with TRBD1. CDR3 length: 16 amino acids. With 0 bases clipped from V and 8 bases from J, the junction kept 10 bases outside the gene matches. Germline CDR1 reads SGDLS; CDR2 reads YYNGEE.

This clone was observed a few times. The chain combines TRBV27 with TRBJ2-4; 15 bases are a match to TRBD2. Germline CDR1 MNHEY, CDR2 SMNVEV (reference sequence). After removal of 5 bases from V and 8 bases from J, the junction contained 13 bases not matched to a gene. The CDR3 extends over 18 amino acids. CDR3 DNA sequence: TGTGCCAGCAGTAAGGATCGGACTAGCGGGAGGGCGGGTTACATTCAGTACTTC. Protein product: CASSKDRTSGRAGYIQYF.

J is TRBJ1-6 and V is TRBV5-1, with TRBD1 as a possible D gene (5 bases). The CDR3 length is 17 residues. Trimming took off 3 bases at V and 0 bases at J, with 13 bases between the two ends. Germline V gene lookup returns CDR1 SGHRS and CDR2 YFSETQ. The CDR3: CASSWWPRDSYNSPLHF. Here the CDR3 DNA reads TGCGCCAGCAGCTGGTGGCCCAGGGACTCCTATAATTCACCCCTCCACTTT.

The sample holds one count of this clone. This chain links TRBV5-1 with TRBJ2-1; tentatively, D is TRBD2 (6 bases). This CDR3 is 15 amino acids long. From germline, CDR1 is SGHRS and CDR2 YFSETQ. The germline V and J ends were trimmed by 7 bases and 0 bases, with 14 bases remaining between them. For the CDR3, the DNA is TGCGCCAGCGGGGCGGCGGGGTTCTCCTACAATGAGCAGTTCTTC. This sequence encodes CASGAAGFSYNEQFF.

The V and J genes are TRBV12-3 or TRBV12-4 and TRBJ2-1; D gene uncertain. The V and J ends lost 3 bases and 10 bases respectively, with 4 bases between them. The CDR3 covers 10 residues. This CDR3 is CASSFGEQFF. CDR3 coding DNA: TGTGCCAGCAGTTTTGGAGAGCAGTTCTTC.

The V and J genes are TRBV30 and TRBJ1-1, with no clear D. Germline CDR1 GTSNPN, CDR2 SVGIG (reference sequence). This CDR3 has 16 residues. V lost 2 bases and J 8 bases, leaving 24 bases between the germline ends. DNA for the CDR3: TGTGCCTGGAGTCCCTCGGACCGGGTGCGAAATCCCGAAGCTTTCTTT. Amino acids: CAWSPSDRVRNPEAFF.

This sequence joins TRBV5-4 and TRBJ2-2; 13 positions agree with TRBD2. With V trimmed by 4 bases and J by 5 bases, 8 bases remained unmatched. The CDR3 runs to 17 residues. The germline CDR1 and CDR2 sequences are SGHNT and YYREEE (reference sequence). CDR3 protein: CASSEVGGLAGTGELFF. The DNA for the CDR3 is TGTGCCAGCAGCGAGGTTGGGGGACTAGCGGGGACCGGGGAGCTGTTTTTT.